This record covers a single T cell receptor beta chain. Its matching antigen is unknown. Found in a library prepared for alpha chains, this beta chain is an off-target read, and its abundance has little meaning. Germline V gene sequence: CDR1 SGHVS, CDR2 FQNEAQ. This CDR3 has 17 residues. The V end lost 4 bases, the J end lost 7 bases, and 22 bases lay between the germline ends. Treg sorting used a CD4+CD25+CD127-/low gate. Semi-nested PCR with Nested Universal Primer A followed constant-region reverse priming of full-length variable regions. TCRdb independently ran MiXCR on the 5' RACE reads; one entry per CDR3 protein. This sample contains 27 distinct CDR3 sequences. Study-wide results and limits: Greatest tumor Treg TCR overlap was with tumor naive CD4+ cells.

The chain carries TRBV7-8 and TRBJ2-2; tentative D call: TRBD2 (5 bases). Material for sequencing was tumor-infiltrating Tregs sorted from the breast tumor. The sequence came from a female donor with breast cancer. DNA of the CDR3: TGTGCCAGCAGCTCCGAATTGGTGGGAGTTCATTACGGGGAGCTGTTTTTT. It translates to CASSSELVGVHYGELFF. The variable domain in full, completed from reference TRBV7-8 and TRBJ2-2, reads GAGVSQSPRYKVAKRGQDVALRCDPISGHVSLFWYQQALGQGPEFLTYFQNEAQLDKSGLPSDRFFAERPEGSVSTLKIQRTQQEDSAVYLCASSSELVGVHYGELFFGEGSRLTVL.